These T cell receptor beta chains were read from a single sample in a study of CD8 T cells in ankylosing spondylitis. MiXCR was run by TCRdb on the 5' RACE reads, yielding one entry per CDR3 protein. The data hold over 600,000 distinct CDR3 sequences, with 15% to 20% observed a single time. The specimen was blood, either unsorted or a sorted T cell fraction (not recorded which). The source of these receptors is a male donor with ankylosing spondylitis. The CDR3 runs from the conserved cysteine through the conserved F or W. Fields, in order: clone size, V gene, D gene, J gene, CDR3 protein, CDR3 DNA. A D gene is named only where the DNA matches it firmly. Only some rows state a clone size, as once, few, many or a class for expanded clones.

>-|TRBV3-1|-|TRBJ2-2
CASSPPPGIGELFF
TGTGCCAGCAGCCCTCCGCCGGGCATCGGGGAGCTGTTTTTT
>-|TRBV20-1|-|TRBJ1-2
CSAASSGTNYGYTF
TGCAGTGCTGCTTCTTCCGGGACTAACTATGGCTACACCTTC
>-|TRBV27|-|TRBJ1-1
CASSLSIFGGTEAFF
TGTGCCAGCAGTTTATCGATTTTCGGGGGCACTGAAGCTTTCTTT
>-|TRBV4-3|-|TRBJ1-5
CASSQGLEQPQHF
TGCGCCAGCAGCCAAGGACTTGAACAGCCCCAGCATTTT
>-|TRBV20-1|-|TRBJ2-7
CSARGVSNEQYF
TGCAGTGCTAGAGGTGTGTCGAACGAGCAGTACTTC
>-|TRBV6-1|-|TRBJ2-4
CASPRYTKNIQYF
TGTGCCAGCCCACGTTATACCAAAAACATTCAGTACTTC
>-|TRBV20-1|TRBD2|TRBJ2-5
CSARDELTSGGQIQETQYF
TGCAGTGCTAGAGATGAATTAACTAGCGGGGGGCAGATACAAGAGACCCAGTACTTC
>-|TRBV6-2/TRBV6-3|-|TRBJ2-1
CASSTGTDVNEQFF
TGTGCCAGCAGTACCGGGACGGACGTTAATGAGCAGTTCTTC
>few|TRBV7-9|TRBD1|TRBJ2-4
CASSFQGQGQNIQYF
TGTGCCAGCAGCTTTCAAGGACAGGGTCAGAACATTCAGTACTTC
>-|TRBV20-1|TRBD1|TRBJ1-4
CSARQGVEKLFF
TGCAGTGCTAGACAGGGGGTTGAAAAACTGTTTTTT
>-|TRBV4-2|-|TRBJ1-5
CASSHTQDQPQHF
TGTGCCAGCAGCCATACTCAGGATCAGCCCCAGCATTTT
>-|TRBV7-8|-|TRBJ1-1
CASSLVGGRGVTEAFF
TGTGCCAGCAGCTTAGTGGGCGGCAGGGGAGTTACTGAAGCTTTCTTT
>-|TRBV6-1|TRBD1|TRBJ1-1
CASRPEPWGQVYTEAFF
TGTGCCAGCAGACCGGAGCCGTGGGGACAGGTATACACTGAAGCTTTCTTT
>-|TRBV5-4|-|TRBJ2-2
CASSGTAGNTGELFF
TGTGCCAGCAGCGGAACGGCGGGGAACACCGGGGAGCTGTTTTTT
>few|TRBV4-3|-|TRBJ2-5
CASSQGGGGGETQYF
TGCGCCAGCAGCCAAGGGGGGGGAGGGGGAGAGACCCAGTACTTC
>few|TRBV7-9|TRBD1|TRBJ2-3
CASSPGTGMSDTQYF
TGTGCCAGCAGCCCCGGGACAGGGATGTCAGATACGCAGTATTTT
>-|TRBV10-3|TRBD2|TRBJ2-7
CAISAGTSGRVYEQYF
TGTGCCATCAGTGCCGGGACTAGCGGGAGGGTCTACGAGCAGTACTTC
>-|TRBV7-9|-|TRBJ2-5
CASPPPGVYQETQYF
TGTGCCAGCCCCCCCCCCGGCGTGTACCAAGAGACCCAGTACTTC
>-|TRBV5-1|-|TRBJ1-2
CASSLDTRPIYGYTF
TGCGCCAGCAGCTTGGATACGCGGCCGATTTATGGCTACACCTTC
>-|TRBV11-2|TRBD1|TRBJ1-2
CASSLERTGGIGYTF
TGTGCCAGCAGCTTAGAACGGACAGGGGGAATTGGCTACACCTTC
>-|TRBV27|-|TRBJ1-2
CASRPDSSKSYTF
TGTGCCAGCAGGCCGGACAGCTCAAAGTCCTACACCTTC
>few|TRBV12-3/TRBV12-4|TRBD1|TRBJ1-2
CASRDRVANYGYTF
TGTGCCAGCAGAGACAGGGTTGCCAACTATGGCTACACCTTC
>many|TRBV7-8|-|TRBJ2-7
CASSLVQDQYF
TGTGCCAGCAGCTTAGTACAGGATCAGTACTTC
>-|TRBV27|TRBD1|TRBJ1-6
CASRTGNNSPLHF
TGTGCCAGCCGGACAGGCAATAATTCACCCCTCCACTTT
>few|TRBV20-1|-|TRBJ2-1
CSARVGGTGLNEQFF
TGCAGTGCTAGAGTTGGGGGGACTGGGTTAAATGAGCAGTTCTTC
>-|TRBV7-9|TRBD1|TRBJ2-7
CASSPGGTGTVEQYF
TGTGCCAGCAGCCCCGGCGGGACAGGGACGGTCGAGCAGTACTTC
>-|TRBV5-6|TRBD1|TRBJ1-6
CASSLMSPGTGVLRSPLHF
TGTGCCAGCAGCTTGATGTCCCCCGGGACAGGGGTTCTTCGGTCACCCCTCCACTTT
>-|TRBV5-5|TRBD1|TRBJ1-5
CASSLQTGGNQPQHF
TGTGCCAGCAGCTTGCAGACAGGGGGCAATCAGCCCCAGCATTTT
>few|TRBV6-4|-|TRBJ2-3
CASSDSNQPTDTQYF
TGTGCCAGCAGTGACTCGAATCAGCCCACAGATACGCAGTATTTT
>-|TRBV5-6|-|TRBJ2-1
CASSLNPGSDNEQFF
TGTGCCAGCAGCTTGAACCCCGGTAGCGACAATGAGCAGTTCTTC
>-|TRBV5-1|TRBD1|TRBJ2-1
CASSLPQGVSYNEQFF
TGCGCCAGCAGCTTGCCACAGGGGGTCTCCTACAATGAGCAGTTCTTC
>few|TRBV20-1|-|TRBJ2-7
CSAPGRRTSEQYF
TGCAGTGCTCCCGGCAGAAGAACGTCCGAGCAGTACTTC
>-|TRBV9|-|TRBJ2-2
CASSVAGRPFTGELFF
TGTGCCAGCAGCGTAGCTGGCAGGCCCTTCACCGGGGAGCTGTTTTTT
>-|TRBV15|TRBD1|TRBJ1-6
CATSRDLGQGHSPLLF
TGTGCCACCAGCAGAGATCTGGGACAGGGGCATTCACCCCTCCTCTTT
>-|TRBV20-1|-|TRBJ1-5
CSARGTRGNQPQHF
TGCAGTGCTAGAGGGACGAGGGGAAATCAGCCCCAGCATTTT
>-|TRBV24-1|TRBD2|TRBJ2-2
CATSDPAGGSITGELFF
TGTGCCACCAGTGACCCAGCGGGAGGGTCGATCACCGGGGAGCTGTTTTTT
>-|TRBV7-9|-|TRBJ2-1
CASSLVGSGLYNEQFF
TGTGCCAGCAGCTTAGTAGGGTCAGGGCTGTACAATGAGCAGTTCTTC
>few|TRBV5-6|TRBD2|TRBJ2-5
CASSSAGTETQYF
TGTGCCAGCAGCTCAGCGGGAACTGAGACCCAGTACTTC
>-|TRBV6-1|TRBD2|TRBJ2-3
CASSRLAGGQSTDTQYF
TGTGCCAGCAGTCGACTAGCGGGGGGGCAAAGCACAGATACGCAGTATTTT
>few|TRBV12-3/TRBV12-4|-|TRBJ1-5
CASSFGTPYQPQHF
TGTGCCAGCAGTTTCGGGACACCCTATCAGCCCCAGCATTTT
>few|TRBV6-6|-|TRBJ1-5
CATRTGNQPQHF
TGTGCCACCCGGACGGGCAATCAGCCCCAGCATTTT
>-|TRBV5-1|-|TRBJ1-6
CASSYEGNSPLHF
TGCGCCAGTAGTTATGAGGGTAATTCACCCCTCCACTTT
>-|TRBV20-1|TRBD1|TRBJ1-1
CSAREQGATEAFF
TGCAGTGCTAGAGAACAGGGGGCGACTGAAGCTTTCTTT
>-|TRBV7-3|-|TRBJ1-3
CASSLSGGPGNTIYF
TGTGCCAGCAGCTTATCGGGGGGGCCTGGAAACACCATATATTTT
>few|TRBV12-3/TRBV12-4|-|TRBJ1-4
CASSLWGYNEKLFF
TGTGCCAGCAGTTTATGGGGGTATAATGAAAAACTGTTTTTT
>many|TRBV5-1|TRBD2|TRBJ2-1
CASSFPLAGGSSYNEQFF
TGCGCCAGCAGCTTCCCCCTAGCGGGAGGAAGCTCCTACAATGAGCAGTTCTTC
>-|TRBV7-2|-|TRBJ1-5
CASSYRGEVQPQHF
TGTGCCAGCAGCTACCGGGGAGAGGTGCAGCCCCAGCATTTT
>-|TRBV24-1|TRBD2|TRBJ2-5
CATSGRPSGDTQGGQETQYF
TGTGCCACCAGTGGACGTCCTAGCGGGGATACTCAAGGAGGGCAAGAGACCCAGTACTTC
>-|TRBV20-1|-|TRBJ2-1
CSARLETYNEQFF
TGCAGTGCGAGACTAGAGACTTACAATGAGCAGTTCTTC
>few|TRBV28|-|TRBJ2-7
CASSRELYEQYF
TGTGCCAGCAGCCGGGAGTTGTACGAGCAGTACTTC
>many|TRBV9|-|TRBJ2-3
CASSVGNGGRTDTQYF
TGTGCCAGCAGCGTAGGTAACGGGGGGCGCACAGATACGCAGTATTTT
>few|TRBV2|TRBD1|TRBJ1-5
CASRFRQGIDQPQHF
TGTGCCAGCAGGTTCCGACAGGGGATTGATCAGCCCCAGCATTTT
>-|TRBV2|-|TRBJ1-6
CASGGTASPLHF
TGTGCCAGCGGGGGGACGGCATCACCCCTCCACTTT